This T cell receptor beta chain was captured in a study of early T cells in non-severe SARS-CoV-2 infection. TCRdb reprocessed the 5' RACE reads via MiXCR and lists one record per CDR3 protein. The repertoire holds tens of thousands of distinct CDR3 sequences, roughly 5.2% seen once, with about 3.5% in the top ten. CDR1 is MDHEN and CDR2 is SYDVKM in the germline V gene. Trimming shortened V by 6 bases and J by 4 bases, and 7 bases separated the two germline ends. CDR3 length: 12 amino acids. This clonotype was detected ten times or more. The sample comprised whole blood. This clonotype originated in an adult who was a healthcare worker with PCR-confirmed SARS-CoV-2 infection or an uninfected control (not recorded which). The chain joins TRBV28 to TRBJ1-5; no firm D call. CDR3 bases: TGTGCCAGCAGGATATGGAATCAGCCCCAGCATTTT. Encoded protein: CASRIWNQPQHF.